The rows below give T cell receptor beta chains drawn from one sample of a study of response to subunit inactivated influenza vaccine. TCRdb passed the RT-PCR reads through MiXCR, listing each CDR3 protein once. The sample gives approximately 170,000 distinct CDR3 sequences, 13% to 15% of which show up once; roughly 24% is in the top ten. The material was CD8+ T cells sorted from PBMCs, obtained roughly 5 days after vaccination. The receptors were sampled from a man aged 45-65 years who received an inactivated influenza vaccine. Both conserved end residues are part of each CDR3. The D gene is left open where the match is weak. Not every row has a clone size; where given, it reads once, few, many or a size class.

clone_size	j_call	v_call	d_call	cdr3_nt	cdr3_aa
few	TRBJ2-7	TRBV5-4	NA	TGTGCCAGCGGTCTTGGGTACGAGCAGTACTTC	CASGLGYEQYF
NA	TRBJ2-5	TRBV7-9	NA	TGTGCCAGCAGCTTAGGAAGGGGAGAGACTCAGTACTTC	CASSLGRGETQYF
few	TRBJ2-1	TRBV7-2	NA	TGTGCCAGCAGCTTAGGGACTTCCTATAGCTCCTACAATGAGCAGTTCTTC	CASSLGTSYSSYNEQFF
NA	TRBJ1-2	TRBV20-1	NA	TGCAGTGCTTTTCCCCCTGCAGTTAACTATGGCTACACCTTC	CSAFPPAVNYGYTF
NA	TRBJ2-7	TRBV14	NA	TGTGCCAGCAGCCAAGATCCGGGCAGATCCTACGAGCAGTACTTC	CASSQDPGRSYEQYF
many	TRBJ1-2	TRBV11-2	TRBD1	TGTGCCAGCAGCTTAGCCCCACAGGGGGTATACTATGGCTACACCTTC	CASSLAPQGVYYGYTF
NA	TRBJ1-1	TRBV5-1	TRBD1	TGCGCCAGCAGCTCATGGACAGGGGGCACTGAAGCTTTCTTT	CASSSWTGGTEAFF
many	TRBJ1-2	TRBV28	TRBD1	TGTGCCAGCAGTGGCCGTGAGGGACAGGGGGAAGATTTCTATGGCTACACCTTC	CASSGREGQGEDFYGYTF
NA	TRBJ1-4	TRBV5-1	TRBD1	TGCGCCAGCAGCCCGGACAGGAGGTCGACTAATGAAAAACTGTTTTTT	CASSPDRRSTNEKLFF
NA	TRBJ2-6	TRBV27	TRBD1	TGTGCCAGCAGGAGACAGGGATCTGGGGCCAACGTCCTGACTTTC	CASRRQGSGANVLTF